These T cell receptor beta chains were read from a single sample in a study of tumor T cells in aggressive B-cell lymphoma. Repertoires were generated with immunoSEQ multiplex PCR, while TCRdb's copy carries only in-frame clones and drops some. The data contain some 9,500 clones, roughly 85% of them seen just once; the ten biggest clones take up approximately 4.3%. Sequenced: tumor tissue. The receptors were gathered from an adult with diffuse large B cell lymphoma. Both conserved end residues are part of each CDR3. Each record gives: clone size, V gene, J gene, D gene, CDR3 DNA, CDR3 protein. The D gene is left open where the match is weak. The size field is filled for only some rows; it gives once, few, many or a size class.

clone_size: .
v_call: TRBV7-2
j_call: TRBJ1-5
d_call: TRBD1
cdr3_nt: TGTGCCAGCAGCCTAGGGGGCGCGGGCAATCAGCCCCAGCATTTT
cdr3_aa: CASSLGGAGNQPQHF

clone_size: .
v_call: TRBV27
j_call: TRBJ1-1
d_call: .
cdr3_nt: TGTGCCAGCAGTTTTCAGGCCGACCCGTTCATGAACACTGAAGCTTTCTTT
cdr3_aa: CASSFQADPFMNTEAFF

clone_size: .
v_call: TRBV9
j_call: TRBJ2-3
d_call: .
cdr3_nt: TGTGCCAGCAGCCTACACGGGAACACAGATACGCAGTATTTT
cdr3_aa: CASSLHGNTDTQYF

clone_size: .
v_call: TRBV7-8
j_call: TRBJ2-4
d_call: .
cdr3_nt: TGTGCCAGCAGCCCGCAGTGGGGGGGCCGGAATCAGAACATTCAGTACTTC
cdr3_aa: CASSPQWGGRNQNIQYF

clone_size: .
v_call: TRBV11-3
j_call: TRBJ2-1
d_call: .
cdr3_nt: .
cdr3_aa: CASSTSGDWNEQFF

clone_size: .
v_call: TRBV23-1
j_call: TRBJ1-1
d_call: .
cdr3_nt: TGCGCCACCCTCGGAGGGTTCTCGCGGCGGAACACTGTTGCTTTCTTT
cdr3_aa: CATLGGFSRRNTVAFF

clone_size: .
v_call: TRBV6-5
j_call: TRBJ1-5
d_call: TRBD1
cdr3_nt: TGTGCCAGCAGTGCCGGGACAGGGACGAATCAGCCCCAGCATTTT
cdr3_aa: CASSAGTGTNQPQHF

clone_size: .
v_call: TRBV7-2
j_call: TRBJ2-7
d_call: TRBD2
cdr3_nt: TGTGCCAGCAGCTTAGTAGCGGCTAGCGGGAGGAGGGGCGAGCAGTACTTC
cdr3_aa: CASSLVAASGRRGEQYF

clone_size: .
v_call: TRBV6-1
j_call: TRBJ2-1
d_call: TRBD2
cdr3_nt: TGTGCCAGCAGTGGGGCTAGCGGGTCTCCCTACAATGAGCAGTTCTTC
cdr3_aa: CASSGASGSPYNEQFF

clone_size: .
v_call: TRBV4-3
j_call: TRBJ1-1
d_call: TRBD1
cdr3_nt: TGCGCCAGCAGCCAAGCTGTATGGGCACAGGGGAGAACTTTCTTT
cdr3_aa: CASSQAVWAQGRTFF

clone_size: few
v_call: TRBV4-1
j_call: TRBJ1-1
d_call: TRBD1
cdr3_nt: TGCGCCAGCAGCACTGGGACAGGGTATGGTCGGGACACTGAAGCTTTCTTT
cdr3_aa: CASSTGTGYGRDTEAFF

clone_size: .
v_call: TRBV6-5
j_call: TRBJ2-7
d_call: .
cdr3_nt: TGTGCCAGCAACTCCGGACAGTCCTCCTACGAGCAGTACTTC
cdr3_aa: CASNSGQSSYEQYF

clone_size: few
v_call: TRBV30
j_call: TRBJ2-7
d_call: .
cdr3_nt: TGTGCCCGGAGGGACAGTAACGAGCAGTACTTC
cdr3_aa: CARRDSNEQYF

clone_size: .
v_call: TRBV7-9
j_call: TRBJ2-2
d_call: .
cdr3_nt: TGTGCCAGCAGCTTAGTATCTGTGAACACCGGGGAGCTGTTTTTT
cdr3_aa: CASSLVSVNTGELFF

clone_size: .
v_call: TRBV7-3
j_call: TRBJ2-3
d_call: .
cdr3_nt: TGTGCCAGCAGCTCACTATACACAGATACGCAGTATTTT
cdr3_aa: CASSSLYTDTQYF

clone_size: .
v_call: TRBV7-2
j_call: TRBJ1-5
d_call: .
cdr3_nt: TGTGCCAGCAGCTTATTGAGCAGGGAGGATCAGCCCCAGCATTTT
cdr3_aa: CASSLLSREDQPQHF

clone_size: .
v_call: TRBV5-1
j_call: TRBJ2-7
d_call: TRBD1
cdr3_nt: TGCGCCAGCAGCCCGAATAGGGGACAGGGGAACTACGAGCAGTACTTC
cdr3_aa: CASSPNRGQGNYEQYF

clone_size: .
v_call: TRBV28
j_call: TRBJ2-3
d_call: TRBD1
cdr3_nt: TGTGCCAGCGCTTATCAGGGGGTGAAGAAGTTTGATACGCAGTATTTT
cdr3_aa: CASAYQGVKKFDTQYF

clone_size: .
v_call: TRBV6-1
j_call: TRBJ2-7
d_call: .
cdr3_nt: TGTGCCGCAGCTAATCAGGGCTATGAGCAGTACTTC
cdr3_aa: CAAANQGYEQYF

clone_size: .
v_call: TRBV5-1
j_call: TRBJ2-4
d_call: .
cdr3_nt: TGCGCCAGCAGCTCTACAACCGGACAGTCCATTCAGTACTTC
cdr3_aa: CASSSTTGQSIQYF

clone_size: .
v_call: TRBV4-1
j_call: TRBJ2-7
d_call: .
cdr3_nt: TGCGCCAGCAGCCAAGATCGCGGCTTCGGGCAGTACTTC
cdr3_aa: CASSQDRGFGQYF

clone_size: few
v_call: TRBV11-2
j_call: TRBJ1-4
d_call: .
cdr3_nt: TGTGCCAGCAGCTTAGATCCGGTCGGTGAAAAACTGTTTTTT
cdr3_aa: CASSLDPVGEKLFF

clone_size: .
v_call: TRBV7-3
j_call: TRBJ1-1
d_call: TRBD1
cdr3_nt: TGTGCCAGCAGCGCCTCACAGGGGAAGAACACTGAAGCTTTCTTT
cdr3_aa: CASSASQGKNTEAFF

clone_size: once
v_call: TRBV5-6
j_call: TRBJ2-7
d_call: .
cdr3_nt: TGTGCCAGCAGCTTGGGACTTATTTCCTACGAGCAGTACTTC
cdr3_aa: CASSLGLISYEQYF

clone_size: .
v_call: TRBV7-9
j_call: TRBJ2-7
d_call: TRBD2
cdr3_nt: TGTGCCATCCGGACTAGCGGGTCATACGAGCAGTACTTC
cdr3_aa: CAIRTSGSYEQYF

clone_size: .
v_call: TRBV28
j_call: TRBJ1-5
d_call: .
cdr3_nt: TGTGCCACCAAGGGGGTGACAGAAAATCAGCCCCAGCATTTT
cdr3_aa: CATKGVTENQPQHF

clone_size: .
v_call: TRBV5-6
j_call: TRBJ2-7
d_call: TRBD1
cdr3_nt: TGTGCCAGCAGCCCTGACAGGGGGCAATACGAGCAGTACTTC
cdr3_aa: CASSPDRGQYEQYF

clone_size: .
v_call: TRBV5-1
j_call: TRBJ1-3
d_call: TRBD1
cdr3_nt: TGCGCCAGCAGCCCTACGGGACAGGGACCCCGCTCTGGAAACACCATATATTTT
cdr3_aa: CASSPTGQGPRSGNTIYF

clone_size: .
v_call: TRBV15
j_call: TRBJ2-1
d_call: TRBD2
cdr3_nt: TGTGCCACCAGCAGCGGGGGGTTATTTAACAATGAGCAGTTCTTC
cdr3_aa: CATSSGGLFNNEQFF

clone_size: .
v_call: TRBV10-3
j_call: TRBJ2-7
d_call: TRBD1
cdr3_nt: TGTGCCATCACTAAGGACAGGGGGACATACGAGCAGTACTTC
cdr3_aa: CAITKDRGTYEQYF

clone_size: .
v_call: TRBV6-5
j_call: TRBJ2-2
d_call: .
cdr3_nt: TGTGCCAGCATCACCGGGGTGTCCGGGGAGCTGTTTTTT
cdr3_aa: CASITGVSGELFF

clone_size: .
v_call: TRBV4-3
j_call: TRBJ1-6
d_call: .
cdr3_nt: TGCGCCAGCAGCCAAGGGGAGAATTCACCCCTCCACTTT
cdr3_aa: CASSQGENSPLHF

clone_size: once
v_call: TRBV9
j_call: TRBJ2-3
d_call: .
cdr3_nt: TGTGCCAGCAGCGTAGGCTCCCTAGGCACAGATACGCAGTATTTT
cdr3_aa: CASSVGSLGTDTQYF